Presented here are 27 T cell receptor beta chains from one specimen sequenced in a study of CD8+ T cells in alopecia areata. Extracted from the samples, RNA was reverse transcribed into cDNA to serve as the sequencing template. Method: immunoSEQ multiplex PCR; TCRdb's copy keeps in-frame clones and lacks some. The table lists around 160,000 clones, 75% to 90% of them singletons. Material: CD8+ T cells sorted from blood, obtained at week 0. Source of these receptors: a human donor with alopecia areata.

The chain combines TRBV5-6 with TRBJ2-4; D perhaps matches TRBD2 (5 bases). V lost 2 bases, J lost 14 bases, and 17 bases lay in between. This CDR3 region has 13 residues. Germline loops: CDR1 SGHDT, CDR2 YYEEEE. In nucleotides, the CDR3 is TGTGCCAGCAGCTTCGGGGTCCCTAATCTTGAGTACTTC. Protein product: CASSFGVPNLEYF.

This rearrangement joins TRBV29-1 to TRBJ1-1; perhaps TRBD1 as D (6 bases). The CDR3 has 13 amino acids. Between the trimmed V and J ends, which lost 8 bases and 7 bases, there was a span of 20 bases. Germline-derived CDR1 and CDR2 are SQVTM and ANQGSEA. CDR3 loop: CSSTGLGTVEAFF. In DNA, the CDR3 is TGCAGCTCCACAGGGCTGGGAACAGTTGAAGCTTTCTTT.

The gene calls are TRBV7-3 and TRBJ2-2; 10 nucleotides match TRBD2. Trimming removed 7 bases from V and 8 bases from J; junction bases left unmatched: 10. Germline CDR1 reads SGHTA; CDR2 reads FQGTGA. CDR3 length equals 15 residues. The chain's CDR3 is CASTDLAGAGGELFF. CDR3 nucleotides: TGTGCCAGCACCGACCTAGCGGGAGCTGGAGGGGAGCTGTTTTTT.

This clone was picked up a small number of times. The chain joins TRBV7-9 to TRBJ2-3; 7 bases align to TRBD2. Germline CDR1 and CDR2: SEHNR and FQNEAQ (reference sequence). CDR3 length equals 14 residues. V lost 10 bases to trimming and J lost 5 bases; unmatched junction nucleotides: 12. The CDR3 region has the DNA TGTGCCACCTCGGGGGAGCGGGGTGTAGATACGCAGTATTTT. Translation: CATSGERGVDTQYF. Using reference TRBV7-9 and TRBJ2-3 for the parts outside the CDR3, the full variable domain is DTGVSQNPRHKITKRGQNVTFRCDPISEHNRLYWYRQTLGQGPEFLTYFQNEAQLEKSRLLSDRFSAERPKGSFSTLEIQRTEQGDSAMYLCATSGERGVDTQYFGPGTRLTVL.

The chain employs TRBV7-9 and TRBJ2-7; D is ambiguous. The CDR3 has 11 residues. In germline, CDR1 is SEHNR, CDR2 FQNEAQ (reference sequence). Trimming left V 4 bases short and J 3 bases short, with 4 bases between. The CDR3 DNA is TGTGCCAGCAGCTACAACTACGAGCAGTACTTC. This gives the protein CASSYNYEQYF.

The J gene is TRBJ2-5, the V gene TRBV14; D not certain. V was cut by 5 bases and J by 3 bases, with 13 bases left in between. CDR1 is SGHDN, CDR2 FVKESK, per germline. The length of the CDR3 is 14 residues. In nucleotides, the CDR3 is TGTGCCAGCAGCACCCGGGCCTCCGAAGAGACCCAGTACTTC. As protein: CASSTRASEETQYF.

The chain employs TRBV7-9 and TRBJ2-1; D uncertain. CDR1 is SEHNR and CDR2 is FQNEAQ in the germline V gene (reference sequence). Trimming left V 3 bases short and J 4 bases short, with 13 bases between. This CDR3 has 15 residues. CDR3 loop: CASSLSSSPYNEQFF. In DNA form, the CDR3 reads TGTGCCAGCAGCTTGTCTTCGTCCCCTTACAATGAGCAGTTCTTC.

This sequence joins TRBV27 and TRBJ1-4; D is unresolved. Germline CDR1 and CDR2: MNHEY and SMNVEV (reference sequence). The length of the CDR3 is 15 residues. Trimming removed 3 bases at V and 7 bases at J, with 15 bases between. The CDR3 here is CASSFLPASGEKLFF. The DNA of the CDR3 is TGTGCCAGCAGTTTCTTACCCGCCTCCGGTGAAAAACTGTTTTTT.

This sequence joins TRBV10-2 and TRBJ2-7; D gene unclear. Trimming took 4 bases from V and 1 from J, leaving 11 bases between them. The CDR3 covers 14 residues. Looked up from germline, CDR1 is WSHSY and CDR2 is SAAADI. The CDR3 DNA sequence: TGCGCCAGCAGTGTGGAGTCCACATCCTACGAGCAGTACTTC. Protein: CASSVESTSYEQYF.

This sequence joins TRBV27 and TRBJ1-5; D uncertain. CDR1 and CDR2 (germline): MNHEY, SMNVEV (reference sequence). This CDR3 is 17 amino acids long. Trimming removed 2 bases at V and 0 bases at J, with 14 bases between. CDR3 residues: CASSLDARAYSNQPQHF. The CDR3 coding sequence is TGTGCCAGCAGTTTAGATGCCCGGGCTTATAGCAATCAGCCCCAGCATTTT.

This sequence joins TRBV6-5 and TRBJ2-3; D may be TRBD1 (7 bases). V shed 0 bases and J shed 3 bases, with 10 bases lying between them. In germline, CDR1 is MNHEY, CDR2 SVGAGI. This CDR3 contains 15 residues. The CDR3 DNA is TGTGCCAGCAGTTACTCGGGGGGACAGACAGATACGCAGTATTTT. Translating gives CASSYSGGQTDTQYF.

V usage is TRBV6-1 and J usage is TRBJ1-4, with 9 positions matching TRBD1. Germline trimming cut 0 bases from V and 7 bases from J; bases unmatched to any gene: 3. The CDR3 sequence is 15 residues long. Germline V gene lookup returns CDR1 MNHNS and CDR2 SASEGT. The CDR3 spells CASSEALGQGEKLFF. CDR3 in DNA: TGTGCCAGCAGTGAAGCGCTGGGACAGGGTGAAAAACTGTTTTTT.

The genes are TRBV11-2 and TRBJ2-3; 11 nucleotides line up with TRBD2. The junction had 7 bases not matched to a gene; V was cut back by 8 bases and J by 3 bases. The germline V gene has CDR1 SGHAT and CDR2 FQNNGV. This CDR3 is 15 amino acids long. CDR3 DNA sequence: TGTGCCAGCGCGGGGTGGACTAGCGGGACAGATACGCAGTATTTT. It specifies CASAGWTSGTDTQYF.

V and J are TRBV10-2 and TRBJ2-7; weak D call: TRBD1 (7 bases). V lost 5 bases, J lost 7 bases, and 15 bases lay in between. Germline values: CDR1 WSHSY, CDR2 SAAADI. CDR3 length: 13 amino acids. CDR3 DNA sequence: TGCGCCAGCAGTTTTACAGGGGCGGGGGAGCAGTACTTC. Its protein product is CASSFTGAGEQYF.

This rearrangement joins TRBV27 to TRBJ1-1; possible D gene TRBD1, 6 bases. Between the trimmed V and J ends, which lost 1 base and 7 bases, there was a span of 10 bases. The CDR3 has 13 residues. Germline CDR1 MNHEY, CDR2 SMNVEV (reference sequence). The CDR3 region has the DNA TGTGCCAGCAGTTTATATCAGGGGAGTGAAGCTTTCTTT. It yields the protein CASSLYQGSEAFF.

The chain carries TRBV27 and TRBJ2-7; D perhaps matches TRBD2 (5 bases). CDR1 is MNHEY, CDR2 SMNVEV, per germline (reference sequence). The V end was cut by 6 bases, the J end by 3 bases, with 24 bases between. This CDR3 is 17 amino acids long. CDR3 nucleotides: TGTGCCAGCAGCTTTGAAATTGGACTGGGTGTTTTCTACGAGCAGTACTTC. Amino acid sequence: CASSFEIGLGVFYEQYF.

The rearrangement links TRBV4-1 to TRBJ2-1; TRBD2 aligns across 11 bases. The J segment lost 16 bases and the V segment lost 0 bases, leaving 8 bases of the junction unmatched. Germline CDR1 reads MGHRA; CDR2 reads YSYEKL. The CDR3 is 14 amino acids. The CDR3 nucleotides are TGCGCCAGCAGCCAAGATGTCGGTAGCGGGGGGGGATTCTTC. Protein sequence: CASSQDVGSGGGFF.

This chain connects TRBV11-2 to TRBJ2-7; D unclear. CDR1 SGHAT and CDR2 FQNNGV come from the germline V gene. The V end lost 4 bases, the J end lost 0 bases, and 10 bases lay between the germline ends. The CDR3 contains 14 residues. The CDR3: CASSSPANSYEQYF. The CDR3 DNA reads TGTGCCAGCAGCTCGCCAGCGAACTCCTACGAGCAGTACTTC.

The genes are TRBV7-2 and TRBJ2-7; maybe TRBD2 (6 bases). V lost 2 bases, J lost 2 bases, and 13 bases lay in between. Germline V gene sequence: CDR1 SGHTA, CDR2 FQGNSA. The CDR3 extends over 15 amino acids. This CDR3 reads CASSLRRDNTYEQYF. The CDR3 nucleotides are TGTGCCAGCAGCTTACGGAGGGATAATACCTACGAGCAGTACTTC.

Only one count was recorded for this clone. The chain combines TRBV13 with TRBJ2-7; D possibly matches TRBD1 or TRBD2 (5 bases each). This CDR3 spans 13 amino acids. Per the germline V gene, CDR1 is PRHDT and CDR2 is FYEKMQ (reference sequence). V was shortened by 5 bases and J by 3 bases, with 11 bases between the two germline ends. The CDR3 DNA follows: TGTGCCAGCAGCCTGGGACGGATCTACGAGCAGTACTTC. Translation: CASSLGRIYEQYF.

This sequence joins TRBV5-8 and TRBJ2-7; D gene unclear. With 5 bases removed from V and 4 bases from J, the gap between germline ends came to 19 bases. Per the germline V gene, CDR1 is SGHTS and CDR2 is YDEGEE. The CDR3 covers 15 residues. CDR3 bases: TGTGCCAGCAGACACCGGGCCCAAAACATTTACGAGCAGTACTTC. Translated: CASRHRAQNIYEQYF.

This clone was observed a few times. V and J are TRBV7-3 and TRBJ2-3; 9 positions agree with TRBD1. There are 16 residues in the CDR3. Germline assignment: CDR1 SGHTA and CDR2 FQGTGA. V gave up 5 bases and J gave up 10 bases; unmatched junction bases: 16. CDR3 DNA: TGTGCCAGCAGCCTCGAGGCGGGGACAGGGCCCCGTTCGCAGTATTTT. Translating it yields CASSLEAGTGPRSQYF.

CDR3 sequence reads: CASSYSVRQPQHF. In nucleotides, the CDR3 is TGTGCCAGCAGTTACTCGGTACGGCAGCCCCAGCATTTT. This chain uses TRBV6-5 with TRBJ1-5, with D hard to call. V was clipped by 0 bases and J by 7 bases, with 7 bases between them. Germline CDR1 and CDR2: MNHEY and SVGAGI. CDR3 length: 13 residues.

This CDR3 reads CASSEVGGGVTDTQYF. The CDR3 nucleotides read TGTGCCAGCAGTGAAGTAGGGGGAGGTGTTACAGATACGCAGTATTTT. The chain uses TRBV2 and TRBJ2-3; either TRBD1 or TRBD2 may supply D (6 bases each). The germline V gene has CDR1 SNHLY and CDR2 FYNNEI. This CDR3 is 16 amino acids long. V lost 1 base and J 3 bases, leaving 14 bases between the germline ends.

The V and J genes are TRBV7-2 and TRBJ1-3, with TRBD1 matching over 8 bases. Trimming at V came to 2 bases and at J to 8 bases, leaving 11 bases not matched to a gene. The CDR3 consists of 16 residues. Germline V gene lookup returns CDR1 SGHTA and CDR2 FQGNSA. CDR3 coding DNA: TGTGCCAGCAGCTTATGTGGACAGGGTTGCGGAGACACCATATATTTT. Translated: CASSLCGQGCGDTIYF.

The chain recombines TRBV12-5 with TRBJ2-5; 7 bases fit TRBD2. Trimming at V came to 7 bases and at J to 7 bases, leaving 6 bases not matched to a gene. Germline V lookup: CDR1 LGHNT, CDR2 FRNRAP. This CDR3 comprises 12 residues. CDR3: CASAGGGVTQYF. CDR3 nucleotide sequence: TGTGCTAGTGCTGGGGGGGGAGTGACCCAGTACTTC.

As for this clone: The same CDR3 arises from other DNA sequences in this sample as well. This sequence joins TRBV29-1 and TRBJ2-7; D is unclear. This CDR3 is 11 amino acids long. Germline CDR1 reads SQVTM; CDR2 reads ANQGSEA. V was pared by 4 bases and J by 0 bases, with 4 bases between. In DNA form, the CDR3 reads TGCAGCGTTGCGGACTCCTACGAGCAGTACTTC. Encoded protein: CSVADSYEQYF.